This TCR beta chain appears in the sequencing data of a study of shared clonotypes between healthy human individuals. V was clipped by 5 bases and J by 2 bases, with 10 bases between them. The CDR3 is made up of 13 amino acids. Germline V CDR1 and CDR2: LNHDA, SQIVND (reference sequence). Selected positively for CCR7 and CD45RO-negative, naive CD8 cells excluded terminally differentiated effector memory CD45RA+ cells. The study enrolled healthy HIV-negative adults without recent acute infections or vaccinations as donors. The data were produced by immunoSEQ multiplex PCR, yet TCRdb's version contains in-frame clones alone and is incomplete. The repertoire holds 550,000 to 750,000 clones, with about 90% as singletons.

The chain employs TRBV19 and TRBJ2-7; D uncertain. The sequenced material came from naive CD8+ T cells sorted from blood. This TCR came from a young man in good health. CDR3 DNA: TGTGCCAGTAGTCCCCCGATGACCTACGAGCAGTACTTC. Protein sequence: CASSPPMTYEQYF.